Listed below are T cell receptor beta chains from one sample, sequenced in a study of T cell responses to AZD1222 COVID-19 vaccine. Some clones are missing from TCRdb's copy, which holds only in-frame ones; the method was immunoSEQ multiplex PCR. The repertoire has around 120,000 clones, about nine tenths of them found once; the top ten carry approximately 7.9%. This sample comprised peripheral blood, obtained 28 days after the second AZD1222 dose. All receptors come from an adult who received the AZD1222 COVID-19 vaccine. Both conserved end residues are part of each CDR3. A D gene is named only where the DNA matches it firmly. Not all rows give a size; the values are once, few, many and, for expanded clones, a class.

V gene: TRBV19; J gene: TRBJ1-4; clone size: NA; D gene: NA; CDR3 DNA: TGTGCCAGTAGTTTCCGTCCCCAGTTTAATAATGAAAAACTGTTTTTT; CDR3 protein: CASSFRPQFNNEKLFF
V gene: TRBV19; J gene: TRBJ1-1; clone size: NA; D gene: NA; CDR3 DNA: TGTGCCAGTACAAACACTGACACTGAAGCTTTCTTT; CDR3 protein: CASTNTDTEAFF
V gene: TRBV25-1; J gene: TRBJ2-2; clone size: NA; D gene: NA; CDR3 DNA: TGTGCCAGCAGTGAATTGGTGAACACCGGGGAGCCGTTTTTT; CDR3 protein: CASSELVNTGEPFF
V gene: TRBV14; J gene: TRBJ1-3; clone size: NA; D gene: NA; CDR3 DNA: TGTGCCAGCAGCTCATCTAACTCTGGAAACACCATATATTTT; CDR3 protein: CASSSSNSGNTIYF
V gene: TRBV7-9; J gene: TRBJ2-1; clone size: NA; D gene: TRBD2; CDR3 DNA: TGTGCCGGGGGACTAGCGGGAGCGGCGAATGAGCAGTTCTTC; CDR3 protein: CAGGLAGAANEQFF
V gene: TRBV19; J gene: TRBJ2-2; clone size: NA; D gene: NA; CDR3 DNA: TGTGCCAGTAGTATGGGATTCCATATAATCACCGGGGAGCTGTTTTTT; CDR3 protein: CASSMGFHIITGELFF
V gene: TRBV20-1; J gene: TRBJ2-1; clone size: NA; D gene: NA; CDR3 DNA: TGCAGTGCGAGGGGTTACAATGAGCAGTTCTTC; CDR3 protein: CSARGYNEQFF
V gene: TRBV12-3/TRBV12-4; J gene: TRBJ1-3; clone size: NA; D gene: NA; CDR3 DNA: TGTGCCGGCGGGGTCTCTGGAAACACCATATATTTT; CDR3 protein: CAGGVSGNTIYF
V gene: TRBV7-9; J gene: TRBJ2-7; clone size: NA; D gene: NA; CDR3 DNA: TGTGCCAGCAGCCCCGGTGACGGACCGACCTACGAGCAGTACTTC; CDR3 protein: CASSPGDGPTYEQYF
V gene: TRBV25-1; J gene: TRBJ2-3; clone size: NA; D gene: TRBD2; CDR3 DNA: TGTGCCAGCAGCGCGTATAGCGGGGGCACAGATACGCAGTATTTT; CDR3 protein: CASSAYSGGTDTQYF
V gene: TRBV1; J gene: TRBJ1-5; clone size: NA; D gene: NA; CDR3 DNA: TGCACCAGCAGCCAACGCCGGGACAGGGGACAGCCACAGCGTAATCAGCCCCAGCATTTT; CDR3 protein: CTSSQRRDRGQPQRNQPQHF
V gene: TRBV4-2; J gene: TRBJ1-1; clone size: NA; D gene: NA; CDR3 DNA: TGTGCCAGCAGCCAAGAAGAGGTGGGGTACAGGGTGAACACTGAAGCTTTCTTT; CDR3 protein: CASSQEEVGYRVNTEAFF
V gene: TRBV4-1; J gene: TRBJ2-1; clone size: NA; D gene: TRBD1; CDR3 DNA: TGCGCCAGCAGCCAGGGGTGGCCCGGGACAGGGGCATACAATGAGCAGTTCTTC; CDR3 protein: CASSQGWPGTGAYNEQFF
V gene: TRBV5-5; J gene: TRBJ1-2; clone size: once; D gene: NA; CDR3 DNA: TGTGCCAGCAGCTTGGCATCCCCACCCGAAAACTATGGCTACACCTTC; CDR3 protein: CASSLASPPENYGYTF
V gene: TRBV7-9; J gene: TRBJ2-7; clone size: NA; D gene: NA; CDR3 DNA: TGTGCCAGCAGCTTAGCGCTTAGTAACGAGCAGTACTTC; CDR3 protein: CASSLALSNEQYF
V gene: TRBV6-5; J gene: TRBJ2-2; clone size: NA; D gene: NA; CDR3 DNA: TGTGCCAGCAGTTACTACCTATTGACAGCCGGGGAGCTGTTTTTT; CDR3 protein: CASSYYLLTAGELFF
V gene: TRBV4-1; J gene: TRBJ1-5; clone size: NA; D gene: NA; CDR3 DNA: TGCGCCAGCAGCCAAGGGGTTGCAGGGAGGGCTCAGCCCCAGCATTTT; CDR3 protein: CASSQGVAGRAQPQHF
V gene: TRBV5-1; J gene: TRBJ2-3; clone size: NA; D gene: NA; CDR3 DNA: TGCGCCAGCAGCTTGGTTGCGACTAGCACAGATACGCAGTATTTT; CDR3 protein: CASSLVATSTDTQYF
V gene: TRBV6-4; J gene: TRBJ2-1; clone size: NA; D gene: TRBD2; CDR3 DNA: TGTGCCAGCAGTCCGGGACTAGCGGGGTTAAATGAGCAGTTCTTC; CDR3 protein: CASSPGLAGLNEQFF
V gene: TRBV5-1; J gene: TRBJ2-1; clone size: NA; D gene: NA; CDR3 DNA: TGCGCCAGCAGCCATACAGGGCCCAATGAGCAGTTCTTC; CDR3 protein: CASSHTGPNEQFF
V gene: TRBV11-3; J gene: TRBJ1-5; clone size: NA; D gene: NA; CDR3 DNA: TGTGCCAGCAGCTTTGGGGGCCGTAACTGGTCCCAGCATTTT; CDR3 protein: CASSFGGRNWSQHF
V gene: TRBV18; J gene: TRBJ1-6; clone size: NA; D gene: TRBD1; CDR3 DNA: TGTGCCAGCTCACCCATCAGGGACAGCTCCTATAATTCACCCCTCCACTTT; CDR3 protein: CASSPIRDSSYNSPLHF
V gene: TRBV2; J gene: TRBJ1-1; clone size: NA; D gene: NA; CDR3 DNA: TGTGCCAGCAGACAACAGGGATTTAGCACTGAAGCTTTCTTT; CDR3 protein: CASRQQGFSTEAFF
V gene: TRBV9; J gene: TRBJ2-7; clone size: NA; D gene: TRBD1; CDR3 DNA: TGTGCCAGCAGTGAGGGGGCAGGGTGGTCCTACGAGCAGTACTTC; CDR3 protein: CASSEGAGWSYEQYF
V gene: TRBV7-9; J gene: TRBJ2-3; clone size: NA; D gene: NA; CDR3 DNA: TGTGCCAGCAGTCTAGACAGCCCAGGCACAGATACGCAGTATTTT; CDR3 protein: CASSLDSPGTDTQYF
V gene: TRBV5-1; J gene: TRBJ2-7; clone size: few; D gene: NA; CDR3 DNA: TGCGCCAGCAGCTTGGTCGACGGAAGCTCCTACGAGCAGTACTTC; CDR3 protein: CASSLVDGSSYEQYF
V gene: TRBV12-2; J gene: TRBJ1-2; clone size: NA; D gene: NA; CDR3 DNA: TGTGCAAGTCGCCCCCGAAGAGAAGCGCAGGGCTACACCTTC; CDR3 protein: CASRPRREAQGYTF
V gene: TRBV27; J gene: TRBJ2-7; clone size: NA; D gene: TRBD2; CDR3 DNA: TGTGCCAGCAGACGACTAGCGGTAGCCTACGAGCAGTACTTC; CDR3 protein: CASRRLAVAYEQYF
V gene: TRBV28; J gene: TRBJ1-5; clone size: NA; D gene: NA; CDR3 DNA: TGTGCCAGCCTCCTGGCGAGGACGGGCTCTGATCAGCCCCAGCATTTT; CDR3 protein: CASLLARTGSDQPQHF
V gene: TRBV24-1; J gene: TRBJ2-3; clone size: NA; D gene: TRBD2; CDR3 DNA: TGTGCCACCAGTGATTCTTTGCGGGGGACCCGCGAAGATACGCAGTATTTT; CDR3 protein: CATSDSLRGTREDTQYF
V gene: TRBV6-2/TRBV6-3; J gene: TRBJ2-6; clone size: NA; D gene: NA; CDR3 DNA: TGTGCCAGCAGTTACCAGGGGGCCAACGTCCTGACTTTC; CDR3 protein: CASSYQGANVLTF
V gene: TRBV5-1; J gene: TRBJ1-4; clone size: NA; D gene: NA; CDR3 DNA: TGCGCCAGCAGCCCCGGGCGGGGCCCGACAACTAATGAAAAACTGTTTTTT; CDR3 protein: CASSPGRGPTTNEKLFF
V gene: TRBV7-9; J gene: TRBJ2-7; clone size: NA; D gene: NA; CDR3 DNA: TGTGCCAGCAGCGATGGACCGGGAAACTACGAGCAGTACTTC; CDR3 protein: CASSDGPGNYEQYF
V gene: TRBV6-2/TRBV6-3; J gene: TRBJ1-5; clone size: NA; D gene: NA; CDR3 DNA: TGTGCCAGCAGTTACTCGAACATCGAACTGACCAATCAGCCCCAGCATTTT; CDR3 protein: CASSYSNIELTNQPQHF
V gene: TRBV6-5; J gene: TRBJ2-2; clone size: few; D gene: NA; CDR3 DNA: TGTGCCAGCGGAGGCCAGCGGGTGGGCGGGGAGCTGTTTTTT; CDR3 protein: CASGGQRVGGELFF
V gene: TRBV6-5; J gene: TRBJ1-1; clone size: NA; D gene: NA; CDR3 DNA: TGTGCCAGCAGTTACTCCCAGATTGAAGCTTTCTTT; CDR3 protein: CASSYSQIEAFF
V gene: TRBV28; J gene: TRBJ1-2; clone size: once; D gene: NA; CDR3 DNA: TGTGCCAGCAGAGCTGGATTAATTAACTATGGCTACACCTTC; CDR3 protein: CASRAGLINYGYTF
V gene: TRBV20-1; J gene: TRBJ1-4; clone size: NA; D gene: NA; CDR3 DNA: TGCAGTGCTAGTCTAAACGAAAAACTGTTTTTT; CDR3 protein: CSASLNEKLFF
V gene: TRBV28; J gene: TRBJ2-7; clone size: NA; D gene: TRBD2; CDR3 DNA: TGTGCCAGCCGAGGTAGCGGGAGCTCCCACGAGCAGTACTTC; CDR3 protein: CASRGSGSSHEQYF
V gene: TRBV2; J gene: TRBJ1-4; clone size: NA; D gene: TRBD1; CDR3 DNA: TGTGCCAGCAGTGCGAGGACAGGGGATAATGAAAAACTGTTTTTT; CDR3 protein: CASSARTGDNEKLFF
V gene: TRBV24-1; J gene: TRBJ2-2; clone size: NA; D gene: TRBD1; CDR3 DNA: TGTGCCACCAGTAAGACAGGGGACACCGGGGAGCTGTTTTTT; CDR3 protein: CATSKTGDTGELFF
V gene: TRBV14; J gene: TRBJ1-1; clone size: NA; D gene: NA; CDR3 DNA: TGTGCCAGCACGGGGGCAGGGAACACTGAAGCTTTCTTT; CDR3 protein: CASTGAGNTEAFF
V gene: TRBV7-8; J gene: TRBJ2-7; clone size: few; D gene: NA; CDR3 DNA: TGTGCCAGCAGCCTCGGAGGCCGTGGAGAGCAGTACTTC; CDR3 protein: CASSLGGRGEQYF
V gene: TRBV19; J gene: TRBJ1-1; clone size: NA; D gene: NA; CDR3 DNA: TGTGCCAGTAGTATAAGGGCCATGAACACTGAAGCTTTCTTT; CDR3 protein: CASSIRAMNTEAFF
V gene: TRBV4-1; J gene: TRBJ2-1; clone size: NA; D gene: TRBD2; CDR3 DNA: TGCGCCAGCAGCCTGACTAGCGGGGGGGCTTTACTACACGGGCAGTTCTTC; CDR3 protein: CASSLTSGGALLHGQFF
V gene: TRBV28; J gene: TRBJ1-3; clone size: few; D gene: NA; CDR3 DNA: TGTGCCAGCAGGATAGGGGGCTCTGGAAACACCATATATTTT; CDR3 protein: CASRIGGSGNTIYF
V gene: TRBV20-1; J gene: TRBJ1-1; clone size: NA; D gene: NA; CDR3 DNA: TGCAGTGCTAGCGCGTACAGTGAAGCTTTCTTT; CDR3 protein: CSASAYSEAFF
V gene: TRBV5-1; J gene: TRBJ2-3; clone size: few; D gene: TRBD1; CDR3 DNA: TGCGCCAGCAGCTTGGCCTTCGGACAGGGGACAGATACGCAGTATTTT; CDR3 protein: CASSLAFGQGTDTQYF
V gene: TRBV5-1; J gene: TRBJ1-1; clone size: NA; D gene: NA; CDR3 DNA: TGCGCCAGCAGCTTGGCAGGGTACACTGAAGCTTTCTTT; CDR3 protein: CASSLAGYTEAFF
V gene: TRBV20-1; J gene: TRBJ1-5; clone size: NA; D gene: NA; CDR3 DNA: TGCAGTGCTAGTCTTTCCGGGGCCCACAATCAGCCCCAGCATTTT; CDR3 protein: CSASLSGAHNQPQHF
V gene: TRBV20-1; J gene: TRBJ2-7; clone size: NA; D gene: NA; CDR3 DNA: TGCAGTGCTAGTGGTTCCTCCTACGAGCAGTACTTC; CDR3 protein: CSASGSSYEQYF
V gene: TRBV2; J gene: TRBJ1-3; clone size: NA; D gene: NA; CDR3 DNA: TGTGCCAGCAGCGTGGACGGCTACTCTGGAAACACCATATATTTT; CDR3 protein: CASSVDGYSGNTIYF
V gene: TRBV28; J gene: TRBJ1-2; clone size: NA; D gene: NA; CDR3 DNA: TGTGCCAACTCGGACGGATCTAACTATGGCTACACCTTC; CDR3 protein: CANSDGSNYGYTF